One sample yielded the 30 T cell receptor beta chains listed below, sequenced in a study of blood T cells in healthy people across ages. Then a second PCR, running about 6 to 11 cycles, was carried out with a sample-barcoded 5' primer and a J-beta primer mix. TCRdb analysed the 5' RACE reads with MiXCR anew, one entry per CDR3 protein. The sample includes fewer than 1,000,000 distinct CDR3 sequences, under 45% of them seen just once. Sequenced material: blood. All receptors derive from a man in his sixties in good health.

This clonotype has only a few counts. The chain has TRBV13 and TRBJ2-3; 9 nucleotides agree with TRBD1. The V gene end was trimmed by 4 bases and the J gene end by 3 bases; junction bases not matched to a gene: 5. CDR3 length: 15 residues. Germline-derived CDR1 and CDR2 are PRHDT and FYEKMQ (reference sequence). CDR3 bases: TGTGCCAGCAGCTCAACAGGGGGCGGGACAGATACGCAGTATTTT. It yields the protein CASSSTGGGTDTQYF.

This clonotype was counted a single time. The chain is built from TRBV11-1 and TRBJ1-1; D may be TRBD1 (5 bases). CDR1 and CDR2 from the germline V gene are SGHAT and FQDESV (reference sequence). This CDR3 contains 12 residues. V lost 4 bases, J lost 5 bases, and 8 bases lay in between. The CDR3 bases are TGTGCCAGCAGCTATGAGGGGACTGAAGCTTTCTTT. This translates into CASSYEGTEAFF.

This clonotype was found a few times. The V gene is TRBV20-1, the J gene TRBJ2-3, with TRBD2 identical over 11 bases. CDR1 is DFQATT and CDR2 is SNEGSKA in the germline V gene (reference sequence). V dropped 4 bases and J dropped 4; count of bases not matched to a gene: 7. The CDR3 spans 15 residues. The CDR3 loop is CSATNSGGASDTQYF. CDR3 sequence (DNA): TGCAGTGCTACCAATAGCGGGGGGGCGTCAGATACGCAGTATTTT.

The J gene is TRBJ1-6, the V gene TRBV7-2, with D hard to call. The CDR3 runs 12 residues. Germline assignment: CDR1 SGHTA and CDR2 FQGNSA. The V gene lost 5 bases and the J gene lost 11 bases, with 10 bases spanning the gap. The CDR3 sequence is CASSPGEAPLHF. CDR3 DNA: TGTGCCAGCAGCCCCGGCGAGGCACCCCTCCACTTT.

For this clonotype: This may come from a read error, since a much larger clone is one base off. This rearrangement joins TRBV6-1 to TRBJ2-1; 8 bases align to TRBD1. V was clipped by 6 bases and J by 10 bases; unmatched bases: 11. Germline V lookup: CDR1 MNHNS, CDR2 SASEGT. CDR3 length equals 14 residues. The CDR3 region has the DNA TGTGCCAGCAGCCACGGGACAGGTGACTACGAGCAGTTCTTC. Translation gives CASSHGTGDYEQFF.

The V gene is TRBV7-3, the J gene TRBJ2-4; D is perhaps TRBD2 (5 bases). The J call may not be correct, given that the DNA end is closer to TRBJ2-7. Per the germline V gene, CDR1 is SGHTA and CDR2 is FQGTGA. CDR3 size: 13 residues. The CDR3 DNA is TGTGCCAGCAGCTTAAAGTGGGGAGACGAGCAGTACTTC. Amino acid sequence: CASSLKWGDEQYF.

The chain recombines TRBV10-2 with TRBJ2-1; a possible D gene is TRBD2 (5 bases). The CDR3 totals 15 residues. Trimming removed 4 bases from V and 0 bases from J, with 10 bases in between. Germline lookup yields CDR1 WSHSY and CDR2 SAAADI. The CDR3 DNA follows: TGCGCCAGCAGTGTCCGGAGGAGCTCCTACAATGAGCAGTTCTTC. Translation: CASSVRRSSYNEQFF.

The J gene is TRBJ1-4, the V gene TRBV27; TRBD1 might be the D (5 bases). V lost 0 bases, J lost 8 bases, and 13 bases lay in between. Germline assignment: CDR1 MNHEY and CDR2 SMNVEV (reference sequence). This CDR3 is 15 amino acids long. The CDR3 DNA sequence: TGTGCCAGCAGTTTATCGGGGCAGGGCGACGAAAAACTGTTTTTT. Translated, it gives CASSLSGQGDEKLFF. The full variable domain, with the rest looked up from reference TRBV27 and TRBJ1-4, is EAQVTQNPRYLITVTGKKLTVTCSQNMNHEYMSWYRQDPGLGLRQIYYSMNVEVTDKGDVPEGYKVSRKEKRNFPLILESPSPNQTSLYFCASSLSGQGDEKLFFGSGTQLSVL.

The chain carries TRBV11-3 and TRBJ2-7; D is perhaps TRBD1 (6 bases). Trimming took off 2 bases at V and 3 bases at J, with 11 bases between the two ends. The CDR3 is made up of 14 amino acids. Per germline, CDR1 SGHNT and CDR2 YENEEA. The CDR3 loop is CASSLSGARYEQYF. In DNA form, the CDR3 reads TGTGCCAGCAGCTTATCAGGGGCCCGCTACGAGCAGTACTTC.

This clonotype has more than one count but fewer than ten. V is TRBV6-2 or TRBV6-3 and J is TRBJ2-7, with 12 positions matching TRBD2. Germline-derived CDR1 and CDR2 are MNHEY and SVGEGT. Trimming removed 7 bases from V and 3 bases from J; junction bases left unmatched: 4. The CDR3 runs 14 residues. The CDR3, as DNA: TGTGCCAGCAAGACTAGCGGGGGCGTCTACGAGCAGTACTTC. This gives the protein CASKTSGGVYEQYF.

V gene TRBV20-1 combines with J gene TRBJ2-1, with D perhaps matching TRBD2 (7 bases). The V end was cut by 1 base, the J end by 7 bases, with 11 bases between. The length of the CDR3 is 13 residues. Per the germline V gene, CDR1 is DFQATT and CDR2 is SNEGSKA (reference sequence). CDR3 amino acids: CSARVGGLNEQFF. DNA for the CDR3: TGCAGTGCTAGAGTCGGGGGGCTAAATGAGCAGTTCTTC.

This clonotype was counted a few times. V gene TRBV28 combines with J gene TRBJ2-3, with TRBD2 matching over 7 bases. The V and J ends lost 0 bases and 1 base, in that order; junction bases with no gene match: 10. Per the germline V gene, CDR1 is MDHEN and CDR2 is SYDVKM. CDR3 length equals 18 residues. The CDR3 loop is CASSLWASGITRTDTQYF. The CDR3 DNA follows: TGTGCCAGCAGTTTATGGGCTAGCGGCATTACTCGCACAGATACGCAGTATTTT.

This chain joins TRBV7-2 and TRBJ1-6; D is undetermined. This CDR3 is 13 amino acids long. The V and J ends lost 10 bases and 9 bases respectively, with 16 bases between them. Germline V CDR1 and CDR2: SGHTA, FQGNSA. The CDR3 DNA reads as TGTGCCACCGCGGATTGGGGAGGTTCACCCCTCCACTTT. It specifies CATADWGGSPLHF.

This clonotype showed up just a few times. This chain connects TRBV14 to TRBJ1-1, with D possibly matching TRBD1 (6 bases). CDR1 and CDR2 (germline): SGHDN, FVKESK. Trimming removed 4 bases from V and 1 base from J, with 16 bases in between. The CDR3 consists of 16 residues. DNA of the CDR3: TGTGCCAGCAGCCCGACAAAAGGACAGAAGAACACTGAAGCTTTCTTT. It codes for CASSPTKGQKNTEAFF.

The CDR3 DNA sequence: TGCAGCGTTGTAACTGGGACCGTGGGGGGGACCCAGTACTTC. Translating gives CSVVTGTVGGTQYF. The rearrangement joins TRBV29-1 to TRBJ2-5; a possible D gene is TRBD2 (6 bases). The CDR3 extends over 14 amino acids. V gave up 4 bases and J gave up 7 bases, with 19 bases separating them. The germline gives CDR1 SQVTM, CDR2 ANQGSEA.

This clonotype was detected only a few times. V is TRBV4-3 and J is TRBJ2-7; D is perhaps TRBD2 (7 bases). The V end lost 5 bases, the J end lost 10 bases, and 18 bases lay between the germline ends. This CDR3 region has 13 residues. Germline loops: CDR1 LGHNA, CDR2 YSLEER. CDR3 loop: CASSTDSRGAQYF. Written as DNA, the CDR3 is TGCGCCAGCAGCACGGACAGCCGGGGGGCCCAGTACTTC.

The V and J genes are TRBV4-3 and TRBJ2-3; D possibly uses TRBD1 or TRBD2 (5 bases each). Per the germline V gene, CDR1 is LGHNA and CDR2 is YSLEER. This CDR3 is built from 15 residues. V was clipped by 8 bases and J by 1 base, with 16 bases between them. The CDR3 here is CASALWGFGTDTQYF. In nucleotides, the CDR3 is TGCGCCAGCGCCCTATGGGGGTTTGGCACAGATACGCAGTATTTT.

The rearrangement links TRBV5-1 to TRBJ2-1, with D possibly being TRBD1 (6 bases). The CDR3 has 15 residues. Trimming removed 0 bases from V and 5 bases from J, with 12 bases in between. Looked up from germline, CDR1 is SGHRS and CDR2 is YFSETQ. Written as DNA, the CDR3 is TGCGCCAGCAGCTTGGCAACAGGGCGGCACAATGAGCAGTTCTTC. Its protein product is CASSLATGRHNEQFF.

The CDR3 DNA follows: TGCAGTGCTACTCCCAGCGGGGGGGCCTACGAGCAGTACTTC. Amino acid sequence: CSATPSGGAYEQYF. The J gene is TRBJ2-7, the V gene TRBV20-1; 10 bases match TRBD2. Germline V gives CDR1 DFQATT, CDR2 SNEGSKA (reference sequence). This CDR3 region has 14 residues. V trimming: 4 bases; J trimming: 2 bases; junction bases outside the gene matches: 5.

This clonotype was counted between two and nine times. CDR3 loop: CASSLPGGTTDTQYF. As DNA, the CDR3 is TGTGCCAGCAGCTTACCCGGCGGGACCACAGATACGCAGTATTTT. The chain couples TRBV11-3 to TRBJ2-3; weak D call: TRBD2 (6 bases). CDR3 length equals 15 residues. Trimming took off 2 bases at V and 2 bases at J, with 11 bases between the two ends. CDR1 and CDR2 (germline): SGHNT, YENEEA.

This clonotype was detected only once. V and J are TRBV4-3 and TRBJ2-3; 9 bases are a match to TRBD2. There are 16 residues in the CDR3. Germline CDR1 is LGHNA and CDR2 is YSLEER. Trimming took 7 bases from V and 6 from J; bases not matched to a gene: 14. The CDR3, as DNA: TGCGCCAGCAACTCAGACCTGGGACTAGCCAGCGATACGCAGTATTTT. Encoded protein: CASNSDLGLASDTQYF.

The chain combines TRBV20-1 with TRBJ2-5; D might be TRBD2 (6 bases). CDR1 DFQATT and CDR2 SNEGSKA come from the germline V gene (reference sequence). Trimming took off 3 bases at V and 11 bases at J, with 25 bases between the two ends. The CDR3 contains 15 residues. In nucleotides, the CDR3 is TGCAGTGCTAGGAATCAGGAGGGAGTGGGCAATGAGCAGTACTTC. Translation: CSARNQEGVGNEQYF.

This chain links TRBV7-6 with TRBJ2-7; tentatively, D is TRBD2 (5 bases). V was shortened by 2 bases and J by 2 bases, with 16 bases between the two germline ends. The CDR3 is 16 residues long. Germline V gives CDR1 SGHVS, CDR2 FNYEAQ. The CDR3 reads CASSLRYKEAPYEQYF. CDR3 DNA sequence: TGTGCCAGCAGCTTACGGTATAAGGAGGCCCCCTACGAGCAGTACTTC.

The rearrangement uses TRBV7-2 and TRBJ2-5, with no clear D. The germline gives CDR1 SGHTA, CDR2 FQGNSA. The length of the CDR3 is 13 residues. V gave up 7 bases and J gave up 4 bases, with 13 bases separating them. The CDR3 loop is CASTPRGPETQYF. The CDR3 DNA sequence: TGTGCCAGCACCCCCCGCGGCCCAGAGACCCAGTACTTC.

J is TRBJ1-5 and V is TRBV20-1, with D maybe TRBD1 (5 bases). V was trimmed by 4 bases and J by 2 bases, leaving 21 bases between them. CDR1 and CDR2 (germline): DFQATT, SNEGSKA (reference sequence). CDR3 size: 17 residues. CDR3 nucleotides: TGCAGTGCTATAGATCGAGGGGCCGGTATCGGCAATCAGCCCCAGCATTTT. Translation gives CSAIDRGAGIGNQPQHF.

The rearrangement joins TRBV13 to TRBJ2-1; 10 positions match TRBD2. The CDR3 spans 17 residues. The V segment lost 4 bases and the J segment 2 bases; nucleotides outside the gene matches: 8. CDR1 is PRHDT and CDR2 is FYEKMQ in the germline V gene (reference sequence). The CDR3 spells CASSWGSGGKTYNEQFF. The CDR3 region has the DNA TGTGCCAGCAGCTGGGGTAGCGGGGGGAAAACCTACAATGAGCAGTTCTTC.

This clonotype was observed a few times. The rearrangement links TRBV5-1 to TRBJ1-2; D gene uncertain. V was shortened by 2 bases and J by 1 base, with 9 bases between the two germline ends. Germline loops: CDR1 SGHRS, CDR2 YFSETQ. The CDR3 consists of 14 residues. In DNA, the CDR3 is TGCGCCAGCAGCTTCGACGCCCGTAACTATGGCTACACCTTC. Translated, it gives CASSFDARNYGYTF.

The chain combines TRBV28 with TRBJ1-1; maybe TRBD1 (5 bases). V lost 11 bases to trimming and J lost 1 base, with 17 bases between them. Per the germline V gene, CDR1 is MDHEN and CDR2 is SYDVKM. This CDR3 has 14 amino acids. The CDR3 DNA reads as TGTGCCGGAGCCACCGGGACGGCGAACACTGAAGCTTTCTTT. Translating gives CAGATGTANTEAFF.

This sequence joins TRBV11-3 and TRBJ2-6; D is unclear. Trimming took 7 bases from V and 4 from J, leaving 11 bases between them. Germline CDR1 and CDR2: SGHNT and YENEEA. The CDR3 has 14 residues. CDR3 region: CASNKGSGANVLTF. In nucleotides, the CDR3 is TGTGCCAGCAATAAGGGCTCGGGGGCCAACGTCCTGACTTTC. Full variable domain (rest looked up from reference TRBV11-3 and TRBJ2-6): EAGVVQSPRYKIIEKKQPVAFWCNPISGHNTLYWYLQNLGQGPELLIRYENEEAVDDSQLPKDRFSAERLKGVDSTLKIQPAELGDSAVYLCASNKGSGANVLTFGAGSRLTVL.

This clonotype came up a few times. The chain recombines TRBV18 with TRBJ2-5; D possibly matches TRBD1 or TRBD2 (5 bases each). The CDR3 is 12 residues long. Trimming stripped 8 bases from V and 5 bases from J, with 12 bases between. Germline CDR1 is KGHSH and CDR2 is LQKENI. CDR3 DNA: TGTGCCAGCACCGACGGGACGGAGACCCAGTACTTC. The encoded protein is CASTDGTETQYF.